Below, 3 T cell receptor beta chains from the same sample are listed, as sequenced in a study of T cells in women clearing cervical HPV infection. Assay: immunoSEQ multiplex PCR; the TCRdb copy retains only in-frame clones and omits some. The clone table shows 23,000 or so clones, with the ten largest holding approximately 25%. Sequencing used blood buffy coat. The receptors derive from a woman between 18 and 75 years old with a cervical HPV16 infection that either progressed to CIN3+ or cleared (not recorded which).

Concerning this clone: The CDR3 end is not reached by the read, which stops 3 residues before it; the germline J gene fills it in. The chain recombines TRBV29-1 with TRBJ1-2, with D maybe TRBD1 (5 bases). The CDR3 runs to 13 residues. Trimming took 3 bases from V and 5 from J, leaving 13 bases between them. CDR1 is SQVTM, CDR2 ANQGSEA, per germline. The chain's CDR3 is CSVELSGIYGYTF. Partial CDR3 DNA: TGCAGCGTTGAGTTGTCAGGGATTTATGGC.

CDR3 protein: CAISGQGSSDTQYF. The DNA read from the CDR3 is TGTGCCATCAGTGGACAGGGTTCATCGGATACG. V is TRBV10-3 and J is TRBJ2-3, with TRBD1 matching over 7 bases. Coverage ceases 3 residues before the CDR3 finishes, and the germline J gene fills in the end. The CDR3 is 14 amino acids. J was trimmed by 6 bases and V by 4 bases; bases with no gene match: 7. The germline V gene has CDR1 ENHRY and CDR2 SYGVKD.

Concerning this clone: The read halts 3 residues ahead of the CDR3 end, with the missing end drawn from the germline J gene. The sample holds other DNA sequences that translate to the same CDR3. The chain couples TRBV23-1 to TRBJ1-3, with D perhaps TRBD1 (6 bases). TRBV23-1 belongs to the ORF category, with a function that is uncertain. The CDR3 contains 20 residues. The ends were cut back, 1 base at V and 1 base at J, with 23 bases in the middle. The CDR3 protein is CASSQYGKSPGDTSGNTIYF. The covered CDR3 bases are TGCGCCAGCAGTCAATATGGCAAATCGCCAGGGGACACTTCTGGAAACACC.